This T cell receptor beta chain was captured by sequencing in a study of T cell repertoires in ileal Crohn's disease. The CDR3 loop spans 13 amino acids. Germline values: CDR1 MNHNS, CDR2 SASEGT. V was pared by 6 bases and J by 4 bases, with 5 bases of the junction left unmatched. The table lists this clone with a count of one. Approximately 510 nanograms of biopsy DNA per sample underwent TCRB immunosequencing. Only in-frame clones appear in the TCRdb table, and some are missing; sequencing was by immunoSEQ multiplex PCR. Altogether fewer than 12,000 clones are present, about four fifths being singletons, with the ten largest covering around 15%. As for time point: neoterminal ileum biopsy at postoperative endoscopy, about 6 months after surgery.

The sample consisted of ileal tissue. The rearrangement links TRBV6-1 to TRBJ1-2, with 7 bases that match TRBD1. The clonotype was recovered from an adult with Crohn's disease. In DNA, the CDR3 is TGTGCCAGCAGATGGACAGGAACCTATGGCTACACCTTC. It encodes CASRWTGTYGYTF.